This section outlines one TCR beta chain sequence together with its context. This sample was taken from a study of blood T cell repertoires in COVID-19. Looking at the study overall: Collection of acute and convalescent COVID-19 samples took place in the United States, Italy and Spain. From T cells, B-cell-depleted T cells, or PBMCs came the material, which was cDNA or gDNA.

In the source study's methods: Reference gene primers were amplified, and this amplification served to estimate nucleated cell counts. The table came from immunoSEQ multiplex PCR; TCRdb's copy has only in-frame clones and leaves some out. The V and J calls and the clone size are those of that table, but D and trimming were determined from the DNA. The table lists under 75,000 clones, 75% to 80% of them singletons, with roughly 6.5% in the top ten. The material sequenced was peripheral blood. The source is an older woman with acute or convalescent COVID-19.

CDR3 bases: TGCAGCGTTGTAGGGCAGAACGAAAAGGGGGATACGCAGTATTTT. Its protein is CSVVGQNEKGDTQYF. This chain joins TRBV29-1 and TRBJ2-3; perhaps TRBD1 as D (5 bases). The CDR3 spans 15 residues. Germline V CDR1 and CDR2: SQVTM, ANQGSEA. The V end lost 4 bases, the J end lost 6 bases, and 20 bases lay between the germline ends.